Listed here are 26 T cell receptor beta chains from one sample, sequenced in a study of blood T cells in healthy people across ages. Combining a sample-barcoded 5' primer with a J-beta primer mix, a second PCR ran for roughly 6 to 12 cycles. A single record per CDR3 protein comes from TCRdb applying MiXCR to the 5' RACE reads. The table shows around 1,000,000 distinct CDR3 sequences, with more than 30% occurring only once. Material for sequencing was blood. The receptor set was obtained from a young man in good health.

This clonotype was picked up a small number of times. V gene TRBV7-8 combines with J gene TRBJ2-5; perhaps TRBD2 as D (7 bases). Germline-derived CDR1 and CDR2 are SGHVS and FQNEAQ. The CDR3 has 16 amino acids. The V end was cut by 2 bases, the J end by 0 bases, with 13 bases between. In nucleotides, the CDR3 is TGTGCCAGCAGCTTAAGGGGGGGACGGAACCAAGAGACCCAGTACTTC. This sequence encodes CASSLRGGRNQETQYF.

The sample holds a few counts of this clonotype. The chain links TRBV10-3 to TRBJ1-1; D call uncertain. V was pared by 2 bases and J by 6 bases, with 4 bases between. The germline gives CDR1 ENHRY, CDR2 SYGVKD. The CDR3 length is 11 residues. The CDR3 nucleotides read TGTGCCATCAGTGAGGGGTCTGAAGCTTTCTTT. Its translation is CAISEGSEAFF.

This clonotype was detected ten times or more. The rearrangement uses TRBV4-3 and TRBJ2-5, with 10 bases aligning to TRBD1. This CDR3 contains 15 residues. Trimming removed 0 bases from V and 13 bases from J; junction bases left unmatched: 11. Germline values: CDR1 LGHNA, CDR2 YSLEER. The CDR3 loop reads CASSQDLSSGQGMYF. Here the CDR3 DNA reads TGCGCCAGCAGCCAAGATCTGTCTTCGGGACAGGGGATGTACTTC.

This clonotype was recorded many times. The chain uses TRBV5-1 and TRBJ2-1; the match to TRBD2 covers 11 bases. Germline lookup yields CDR1 SGHRS and CDR2 YFSETQ. The CDR3 loop spans 17 amino acids. Trimming at V came to 3 bases and at J to 4 bases, leaving 9 bases not matched to a gene. Here the CDR3 DNA reads TGCGCCAGCAGCTATAACGGACTAGCGGGTGTTTACAATGAGCAGTTCTTC. Protein sequence: CASSYNGLAGVYNEQFF.

The table lists this clonotype with a few counts. The V call is TRBV7-2, the J call TRBJ1-2; weak D call: TRBD1 (6 bases). The CDR3 is 15 residues long. Germline CDR1 reads SGHTA; CDR2 reads FQGNSA. With 5 bases removed from V and 4 bases from J, the gap between germline ends came to 17 bases. DNA of the CDR3: TGTGCCAGCAGCGGGTACAGGGTTACTAGCTATGGCTACACCTTC. As protein: CASSGYRVTSYGYTF.

This sequence joins TRBV6-5 and TRBJ2-1, with 10 bases that match TRBD1. Germline V gene data show CDR1 as MNHEY and CDR2 as SVGAGI. Trimming removed 3 bases from V and 13 bases from J; junction bases left unmatched: 9. CDR3 length: 14 amino acids. The DNA of the CDR3 is TGTGCCAGCAGTTATTCGACAGGGGGCGAGACCCAGTTCTTC. This translates into CASSYSTGGETQFF.

V and J are TRBV4-3 and TRBJ1-2; D call uncertain. V shed 8 bases and J shed 5 bases, with 21 bases lying between them. The CDR3 covers 15 residues. The V gene's germline CDR1 is LGHNA and CDR2 YSLEER. CDR3 DNA sequence: TGCGCCAGCGGCCCCAGTCGGGATCCCGCTTATGGCTACACCTTC. It specifies CASGPSRDPAYGYTF.

On this clonotype: A much larger clone lies one base from this, so it may be a read error. The V call is TRBV4-2, the J call TRBJ1-1; D not certain. This CDR3 is 18 amino acids long. The germline V and J ends were trimmed by 0 bases and 1 base, with 18 bases remaining between them. The germline CDR1 and CDR2 sequences are LGHNA and YNFKEQ. CDR3 region: CASSQDSHLVVGNTEAFF. DNA of the CDR3: TGTGCCAGCAGCCAAGATTCACACCTAGTGGTAGGGAACACTGAAGCTTTCTTT.

This chain uses TRBV19 with TRBJ1-1, with D unclear. The germline gives CDR1 LNHDA, CDR2 SQIVND (reference sequence). The CDR3 spans 13 residues. Trimming removed 7 bases from V and 3 bases from J, with 12 bases in between. The CDR3 spells CASILTPDTEAFF. CDR3 coding DNA: TGTGCCAGTATACTGACACCGGACACTGAAGCTTTCTTT. Combining the CDR3 with reference TRBV19 and TRBJ1-1 gives the whole variable domain DGGITQSPKYLFRKEGQNVTLSCEQNLNHDAMYWYRQDPGQGLRLIYYSQIVNDFQKGDIAEGYSVSREKKESFPLTVTSAQKNPTAFYLCASILTPDTEAFFGQGTRLTVV.

V is TRBV7-2 and J is TRBJ2-1; a possible D gene is TRBD1 (6 bases). The V and J ends lost 0 bases and 0 bases respectively, with 15 bases between them. CDR3 length: 18 amino acids. Per germline, CDR1 SGHTA and CDR2 FQGNSA. CDR3 amino acids: CASSLAGADSISYNEQFF. In DNA form, the CDR3 reads TGTGCCAGCAGCTTAGCGGGGGCCGACTCTATCTCCTACAATGAGCAGTTCTTC.

The rearrangement joins TRBV7-8 to TRBJ2-2, with 10 bases identical to TRBD2. V was clipped by 0 bases and J by 5 bases; unmatched bases: 9. The CDR3 consists of 18 residues. The germline V gene has CDR1 SGHVS and CDR2 FQNEAQ. CDR3 sequence: CASSLAPSGGILTGELFF. Written as DNA, the CDR3 is TGTGCCAGCAGCTTAGCGCCTAGCGGGGGAATCTTAACCGGGGAGCTGTTTTTT.

This clonotype was observed a handful of times. This sequence joins TRBV2 and TRBJ1-1; 8 nucleotides agree with TRBD1. The CDR3 runs to 12 residues. J lost 8 bases, V lost 7 bases, and 6 bases had no gene match. CDR1 and CDR2 (germline): SNHLY, FYNNEI. CDR3 nucleotides: TGTGCCAGCACCTACGGACAGGGAGAAGCTTTCTTT. Its translation: CASTYGQGEAFF.

In this sample, this clonotype turned up once. Compared with germline, one end of the junction differs, possibly owing to a read error. The chain combines TRBV29-1 with TRBJ1-2; no firm D call. This CDR3 comprises 15 residues. Germline V gives CDR1 SQVTM, CDR2 ANQGSEA. DNA of the CDR3: TGCAGCGTTGAAGAATGGAAGGAGCCCAACTATGGCTGCACCTTC. Protein sequence: CSVEEWKEPNYGCTF.

There are a few counts of this clonotype. CDR3 loop: CASTRGGNTEAFF. For the CDR3, the DNA is TGTGCCAGCACTAGAGGAGGGAACACTGAAGCTTTCTTT. V gene TRBV9 combines with J gene TRBJ1-1; D is undetermined. This CDR3 is 13 amino acids long. With 6 bases removed from V and 1 base from J, the gap between germline ends came to 10 bases. Germline lookup yields CDR1 SGDLS and CDR2 YYNGEE.

This chain uses TRBV4-3 with TRBJ2-2; 10 bases match TRBD2. Germline loops: CDR1 LGHNA, CDR2 YSLEER. V was pared by 2 bases and J by 4 bases, with 7 bases of the junction left unmatched. CDR3 length: 17 residues. CDR3 protein: CASSQWGLAISTGELFF. CDR3 coding DNA: TGCGCCAGCAGCCAATGGGGACTAGCGATCAGCACCGGGGAGCTGTTTTTT.

The chain employs TRBV7-2 and TRBJ2-1; TRBD1 matches at 7 bases. The V segment lost 5 bases and the J segment 10 bases; nucleotides outside the gene matches: 11. This CDR3 has 14 residues. Germline CDR1 reads SGHTA; CDR2 reads FQGNSA. The CDR3 region is CASSTRQGSEEQFF. DNA for the CDR3: TGTGCCAGCAGCACCCGACAGGGTTCCGAAGAGCAGTTCTTC.

The gene calls are TRBV9 and TRBJ1-1; weak D call: TRBD1 (5 bases). The CDR3 is 14 amino acids. Germline V gene data show CDR1 as SGDLS and CDR2 as YYNGEE. Between the trimmed V and J ends, which lost 3 bases and 0 bases, there was a span of 9 bases. CDR3 in DNA: TGTGCCAGCAGCGGCAGGGCCATGAACACTGAAGCTTTCTTT. Its protein is CASSGRAMNTEAFF.

This clonotype was seen more than once but under ten times. A much larger clone lies a single base off, so this may be a read error. This chain links TRBV6-5 with TRBJ2-1; no firm D call. The CDR3 consists of 15 residues. Deletions cut 8 bases from V and 1 base from J, with 15 bases between. CDR1 and CDR2 (germline): MNHEY, SVGAGI. CDR3 protein: CASFAKGGSYNEQFF. CDR3 nucleotide sequence: TGTGCCAGCTTCGCGAAGGGTGGGTCCTACAATGAGCAGTTCTTC.

The chain carries TRBV4-2 and TRBJ1-4; no firm D call. The germline V gene encodes CDR1 LGHNA and CDR2 YNFKEQ. This CDR3 region has 16 residues. V gave up 3 bases and J gave up 0 bases, with 11 bases separating them. The CDR3 DNA is TGTGCCAGCAGCCATCTTCTTCCCCCAACTAATGAAAAACTGTTTTTT. Amino acids: CASSHLLPPTNEKLFF.

The rearrangement links TRBV20-1 to TRBJ2-1, with 8 bases aligning to TRBD2. The V segment lost 4 bases and the J segment 1 base; nucleotides outside the gene matches: 6. The CDR3 has 15 residues. Germline CDR1 and CDR2: DFQATT and SNEGSKA (reference sequence). This CDR3 is CSAKIAGMSYNEQFF. In DNA, the CDR3 is TGCAGTGCTAAAATAGCGGGAATGTCCTACAATGAGCAGTTCTTC.

This clonotype was observed a handful of times. The genes are TRBV5-5 and TRBJ2-1; TRBD2 agrees at 10 bases. Trimming cost V 2 bases and J 7 bases; bases outside gene matches: 9. The CDR3 is 16 amino acids. The germline V gene encodes CDR1 SGHKS and CDR2 YYEKEE (reference sequence). Here the CDR3 DNA reads TGTGCCAGCAGCTTTTTCCGGACTAGCGGTGGGAATGAGCAGTTCTTC. It yields the protein CASSFFRTSGGNEQFF.

This clonotype was seen a few times. V gene TRBV7-2 combines with J gene TRBJ2-1; possibly TRBD2 for D (6 bases). The ends were cut back, 2 bases at V and 6 bases at J, with 11 bases in the middle. CDR3 length: 14 residues. CDR1 is SGHTA and CDR2 is FQGNSA in the germline V gene. CDR3 nucleotide sequence: TGTGCCAGCAGCTTAACCCGACTAGTCAATGAGCAGTTCTTC. It specifies CASSLTRLVNEQFF.

The genes are TRBV7-9 and TRBJ1-1, with a tentative D call TRBD1 (6 bases). Germline values: CDR1 SEHNR, CDR2 FQNEAQ (reference sequence). The V end was cut by 7 bases, the J end by 3 bases, with 21 bases between. The CDR3 consists of 16 residues. CDR3 sequence (DNA): TGTGCCAGCATCGGCAAAAGTCGGGGGCATCACACTGAAGCTTTCTTT. Translating gives CASIGKSRGHHTEAFF.

This chain uses TRBV4-1 with TRBJ1-6; D is perhaps TRBD1 (6 bases). The CDR3 length is 17 residues. Germline-derived CDR1 and CDR2 are MGHRA and YSYEKL. Trimming took 2 bases from V and 6 from J, leaving 17 bases between them. The CDR3 bases are TGCGCCAGCAGCCAACCTTACGGGGGGCGTTCTAATTCACCCCTCCACTTT. Amino acids: CASSQPYGGRSNSPLHF.

V is TRBV20-1 and J is TRBJ2-1; TRBD1 matches at 9 bases. V was pared by 6 bases and J by 1 base, with 10 bases of the junction left unmatched. CDR3 length: 16 amino acids. Germline CDR1 DFQATT, CDR2 SNEGSKA (reference sequence). CDR3 sequence reads: CSASSDRGFSYNEQFF. In DNA, the CDR3 is TGCAGTGCCTCCTCGGACAGGGGTTTTTCCTACAATGAGCAGTTCTTC.

This clonotype showed up just once. The rearrangement uses TRBV7-2 and TRBJ1-5; D gene unclear. The germline CDR1 and CDR2 sequences are SGHTA and FQGNSA. The CDR3 consists of 15 residues. V was cut by 5 bases and J by 0 bases, with 11 bases left in between. The CDR3 is CASSVQVSSNQPQHF. DNA for the CDR3: TGTGCCAGCAGCGTTCAGGTTTCTAGCAATCAGCCCCAGCATTTT.